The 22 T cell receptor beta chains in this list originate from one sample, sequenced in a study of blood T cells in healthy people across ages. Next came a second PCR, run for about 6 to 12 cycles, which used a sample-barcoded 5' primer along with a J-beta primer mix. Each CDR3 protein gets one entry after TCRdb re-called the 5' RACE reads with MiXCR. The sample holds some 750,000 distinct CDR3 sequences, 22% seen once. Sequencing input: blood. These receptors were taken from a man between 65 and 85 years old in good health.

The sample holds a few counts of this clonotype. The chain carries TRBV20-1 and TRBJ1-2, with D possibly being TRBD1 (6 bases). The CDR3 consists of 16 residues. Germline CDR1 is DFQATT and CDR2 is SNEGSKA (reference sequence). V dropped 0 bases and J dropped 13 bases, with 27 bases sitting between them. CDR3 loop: CSARDRNRVEGAGRTF. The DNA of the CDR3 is TGCAGTGCTAGAGATAGGAACAGGGTCGAAGGGGCTGGCCGCACCTTC.

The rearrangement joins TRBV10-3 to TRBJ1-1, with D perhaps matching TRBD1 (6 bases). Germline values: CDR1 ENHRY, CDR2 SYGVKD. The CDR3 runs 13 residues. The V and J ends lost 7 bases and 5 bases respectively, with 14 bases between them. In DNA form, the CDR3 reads TGTGCCATCACCCCCAGGGGAGGAACTGAAGCTTTCTTT. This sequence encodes CAITPRGGTEAFF.

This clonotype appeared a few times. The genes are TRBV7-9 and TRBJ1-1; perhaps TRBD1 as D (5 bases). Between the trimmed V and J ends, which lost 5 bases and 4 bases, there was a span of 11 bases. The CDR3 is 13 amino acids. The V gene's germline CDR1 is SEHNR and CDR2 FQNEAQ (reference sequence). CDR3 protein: CASSETGATEAFF. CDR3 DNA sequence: TGTGCCAGCAGCGAAACTGGGGCCACTGAAGCTTTCTTT.

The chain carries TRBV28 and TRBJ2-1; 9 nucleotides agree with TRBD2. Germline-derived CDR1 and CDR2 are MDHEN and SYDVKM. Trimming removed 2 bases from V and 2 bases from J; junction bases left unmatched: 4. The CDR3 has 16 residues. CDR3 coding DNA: TGTGCCAGCAGTTTAGGGCGGGGGGGGACCTACAATGAGCAGTTCTTC. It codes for CASSLGRGGTYNEQFF. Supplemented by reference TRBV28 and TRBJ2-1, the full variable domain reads DVKVTQSSRYLVKRTGEKVFLECVQDMDHENMFWYRQDPGLGLRLIYFSYDVKMKEKGDIPEGYSVSREKKERFSLILESASTNQTSMYLCASSLGRGGTYNEQFFGPGTRLTVL.

CDR3 DNA: TGTGCCAGCAGCCGACAGGGGGCAGGGGTTACGGAAAAACTGTTTTTT. This sequence encodes CASSRQGAGVTEKLFF. The gene calls are TRBV7-9 and TRBJ1-4; 10 nucleotides line up with TRBD1. This CDR3 is 16 amino acids long. V shed 5 bases, J shed 8 bases, and the junction held 11 bases outside the gene matches. Germline V gene data show CDR1 as SEHNR and CDR2 as FQNEAQ (reference sequence).

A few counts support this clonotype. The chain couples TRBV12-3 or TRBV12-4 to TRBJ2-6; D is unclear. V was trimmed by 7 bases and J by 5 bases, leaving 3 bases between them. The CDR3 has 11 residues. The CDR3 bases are TGTGCCAGCACCTGGGCCAACGTCCTGACTTTC. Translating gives CASTWANVLTF.

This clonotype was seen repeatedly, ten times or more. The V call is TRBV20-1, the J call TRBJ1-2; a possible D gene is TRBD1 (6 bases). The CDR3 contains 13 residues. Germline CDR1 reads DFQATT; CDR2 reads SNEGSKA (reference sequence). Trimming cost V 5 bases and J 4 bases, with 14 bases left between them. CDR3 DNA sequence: TGCAGTGCTGTTCCAGGGGCGGGCTATGGCTACACCTTC. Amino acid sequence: CSAVPGAGYGYTF.

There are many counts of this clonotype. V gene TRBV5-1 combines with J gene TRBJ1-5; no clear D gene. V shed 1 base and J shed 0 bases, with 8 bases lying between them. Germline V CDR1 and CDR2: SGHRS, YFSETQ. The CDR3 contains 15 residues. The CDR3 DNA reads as TGCGCCAGCAGCTTGCTTGGGGATAGCAATCAGCCCCAGCATTTT. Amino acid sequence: CASSLLGDSNQPQHF. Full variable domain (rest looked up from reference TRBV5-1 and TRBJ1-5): KAGVTQTPRYLIKTRGQQVTLSCSPISGHRSVSWYQQTPGQGLQFLFEYFSETQRNKGNFPGRFSGRQFSNSRSEMNVSTLELGDSALYLCASSLLGDSNQPQHFGDGTRLSIL.

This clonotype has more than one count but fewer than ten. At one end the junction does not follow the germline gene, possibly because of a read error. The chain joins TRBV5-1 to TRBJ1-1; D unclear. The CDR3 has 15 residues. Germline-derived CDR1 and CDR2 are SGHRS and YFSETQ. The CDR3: CASSLAGRMNTEVFF. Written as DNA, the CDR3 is TGCGCCAGCAGCTTGGCTGGCAGGATGAACACTGAAGTTTTCTTT. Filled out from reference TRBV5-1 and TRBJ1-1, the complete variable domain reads KAGVTQTPRYLIKTRGQQVTLSCSPISGHRSVSWYQQTPGQGLQFLFEYFSETQRNKGNFPGRFSGRQFSNSRSEMNVSTLELGDSALYLCASSLAGRMNTEVFFGQGTRLTVV.

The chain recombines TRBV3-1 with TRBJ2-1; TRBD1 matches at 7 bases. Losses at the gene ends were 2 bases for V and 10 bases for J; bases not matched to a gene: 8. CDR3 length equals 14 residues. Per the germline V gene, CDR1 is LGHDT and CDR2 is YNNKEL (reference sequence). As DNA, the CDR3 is TGTGCCAGCAGCCAAAGTGTTAGGACAGGCGAGCAGTTCTTC. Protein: CASSQSVRTGEQFF.

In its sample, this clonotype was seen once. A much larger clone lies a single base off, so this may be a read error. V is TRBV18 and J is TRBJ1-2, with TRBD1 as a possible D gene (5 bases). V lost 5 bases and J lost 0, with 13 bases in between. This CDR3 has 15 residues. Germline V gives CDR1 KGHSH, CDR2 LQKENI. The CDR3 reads CASSNQGTTNYGYTF. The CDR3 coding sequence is TGTGCCAGCTCAAATCAGGGCACGACTAACTATGGCTACACCTTC.

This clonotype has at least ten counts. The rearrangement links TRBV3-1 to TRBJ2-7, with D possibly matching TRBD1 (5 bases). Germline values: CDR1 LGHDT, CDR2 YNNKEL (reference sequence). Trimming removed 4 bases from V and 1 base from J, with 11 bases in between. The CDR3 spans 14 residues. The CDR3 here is CASSPLTASYEQYF. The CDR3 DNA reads TGTGCCAGCAGCCCATTGACAGCTTCCTACGAGCAGTACTTC.

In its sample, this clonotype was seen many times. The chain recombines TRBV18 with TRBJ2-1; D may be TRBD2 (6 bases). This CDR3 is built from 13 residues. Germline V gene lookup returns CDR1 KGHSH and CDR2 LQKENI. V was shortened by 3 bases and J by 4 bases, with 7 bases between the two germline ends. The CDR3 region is CASSPTSYNEQFF. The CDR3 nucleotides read TGTGCCAGCTCACCGACTAGTTACAATGAGCAGTTCTTC.

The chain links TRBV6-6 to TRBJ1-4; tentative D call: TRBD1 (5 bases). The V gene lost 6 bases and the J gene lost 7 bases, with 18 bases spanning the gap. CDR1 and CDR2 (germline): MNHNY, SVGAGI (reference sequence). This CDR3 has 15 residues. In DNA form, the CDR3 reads TGTGCCAGCAGCCCCTTCGGTGGTGGGGGTGAAAAACTGTTTTTT. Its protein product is CASSPFGGGGEKLFF.

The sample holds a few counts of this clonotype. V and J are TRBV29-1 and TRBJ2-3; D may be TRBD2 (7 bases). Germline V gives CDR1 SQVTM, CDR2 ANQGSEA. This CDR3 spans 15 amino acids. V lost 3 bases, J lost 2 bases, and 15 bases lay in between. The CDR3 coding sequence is TGCAGCGTTGATTTGGCGGGGGCCAACACAGATACGCAGTATTTT. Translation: CSVDLAGANTDTQYF.

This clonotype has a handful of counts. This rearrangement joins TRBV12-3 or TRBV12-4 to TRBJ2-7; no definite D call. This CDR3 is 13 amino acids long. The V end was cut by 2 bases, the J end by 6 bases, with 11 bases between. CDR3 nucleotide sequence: TGTGCCAGCAGTTTAACCGGGTATGGCGAGCAGTACGTC. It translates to CASSLTGYGEQYV.

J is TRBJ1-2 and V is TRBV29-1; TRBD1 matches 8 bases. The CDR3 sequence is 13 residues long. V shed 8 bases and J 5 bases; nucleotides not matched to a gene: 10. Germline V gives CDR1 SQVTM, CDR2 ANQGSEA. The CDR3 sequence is CSYYRGEEYGYTF. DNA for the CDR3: TGCAGCTACTACAGGGGGGAGGAATATGGCTACACCTTC.

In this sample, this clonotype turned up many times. CDR3 bases: TGTGCCAGCAGTGATCAGGGACGGAGCTACAATGAGCAGTTCTTC. It codes for CASSDQGRSYNEQFF. V is TRBV6-4 and J is TRBJ2-1, with D possibly being TRBD1 or TRBD2 (5 bases each). The CDR3 is made up of 15 amino acids. Trimming left V 3 bases short and J 3 bases short, with 12 bases between. CDR1 MRHNA and CDR2 SNTAGT come from the germline V gene.

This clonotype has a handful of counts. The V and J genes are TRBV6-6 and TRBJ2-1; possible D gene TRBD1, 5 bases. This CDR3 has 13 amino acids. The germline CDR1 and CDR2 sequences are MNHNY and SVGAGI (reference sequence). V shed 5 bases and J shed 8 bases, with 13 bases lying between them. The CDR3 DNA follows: TGTGCCAGCAGTCCCCCAGGGATGGATGAGCAGTTCTTC. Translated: CASSPPGMDEQFF.

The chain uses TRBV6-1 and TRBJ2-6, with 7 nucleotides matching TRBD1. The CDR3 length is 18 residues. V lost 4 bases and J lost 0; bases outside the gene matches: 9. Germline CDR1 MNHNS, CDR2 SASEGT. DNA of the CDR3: TGTGCCAGCAGTGGTCGACAGGGAAGATTCTCTGGGGCCAACGTCCTGACTTTC. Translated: CASSGRQGRFSGANVLTF.

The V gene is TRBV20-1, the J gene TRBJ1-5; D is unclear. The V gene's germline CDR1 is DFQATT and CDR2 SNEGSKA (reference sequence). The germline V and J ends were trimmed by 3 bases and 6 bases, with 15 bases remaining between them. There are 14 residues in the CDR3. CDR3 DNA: TGCAGTGCTAGTCCAAGCAGGCGCAGTCAGCCCCAGCATTTT. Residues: CSASPSRRSQPQHF.

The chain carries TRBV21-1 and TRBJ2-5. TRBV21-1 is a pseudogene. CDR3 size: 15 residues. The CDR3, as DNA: TGTGCCAGCAGCAAAGCCAGCGGGTCCCAAGAGACCCAGTACTTC. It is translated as CASSKASGSQETQYF.